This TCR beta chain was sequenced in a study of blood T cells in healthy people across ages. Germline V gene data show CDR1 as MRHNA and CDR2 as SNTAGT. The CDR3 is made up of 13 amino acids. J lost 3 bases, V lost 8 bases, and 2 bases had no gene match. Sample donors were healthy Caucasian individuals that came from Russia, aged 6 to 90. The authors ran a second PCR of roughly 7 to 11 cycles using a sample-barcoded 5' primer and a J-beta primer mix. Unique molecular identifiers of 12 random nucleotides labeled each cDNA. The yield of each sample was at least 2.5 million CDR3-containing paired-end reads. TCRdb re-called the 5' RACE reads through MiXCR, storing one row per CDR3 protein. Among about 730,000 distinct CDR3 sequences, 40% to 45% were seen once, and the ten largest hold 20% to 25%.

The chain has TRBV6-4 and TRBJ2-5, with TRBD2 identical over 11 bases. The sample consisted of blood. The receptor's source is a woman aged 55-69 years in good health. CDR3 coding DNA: TGTGCCAGCGTTAGCGGGGGGGAAGAGACCCAGTACTTC. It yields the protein CASVSGGEETQYF.